This T cell receptor (beta chain) was identified during a study of blood T cell repertoires in COVID-19. The overall study: The cDNA or gDNA used as material had been derived from T cells, B-cell-depleted T cells, or PBMCs.

In the original processing: The authors estimated nucleated cell counts from reference gene primer amplification. Clones were read by immunoSEQ multiplex PCR, and TCRdb kept only the in-frame ones, dropping some. V, J and clone size were drawn from that table, and D and trimming were deduced from the DNA. The sample includes 300,000 to 350,000 clones, about 90% of them seen just once. Participants were aged about 18 to 89 years, lived in 20 to 30 US areas, and enrolled virtually. Two negative PCRs, clearance, or symptom resolution had been documented for recovered Cohort 3 donors. V lost 0 bases to trimming and J lost 4 bases; unmatched junction nucleotides: 4. Germline CDR1 and CDR2: SGHDT and YYEEEE. The CDR3 has 16 residues.

The sequenced sample consisted of PBMCs or T cells enriched from blood (not recorded which). The TCR originated in a woman in her thirties who had recovered from COVID-19. This rearrangement joins TRBV5-6 to TRBJ2-7, with TRBD2 matching over 13 bases. CDR3 sequence reads: CASSLVAGLAGYEQYF. For the CDR3, the DNA is TGTGCCAGCAGCTTGGTAGCGGGACTAGCGGGATACGAGCAGTACTTC.